Described below is a single T cell receptor (beta chain) sequence and its context. This entry belongs to a study of blood T cell repertoires in COVID-19. Living in roughly 25 US areas, the participants were between about 18 and 100 years of age. Participants' own reports of clinical history determined their cohort assignment. Recovery meant two consecutive negative NP/OP PCR tests, professional clearance, or resolved symptoms. Generated by immunoSEQ multiplex PCR, the TCRdb table keeps only in-frame clones and is missing some. Of about 210,000 clones in the sample, 75% to 85% were seen once. Sequenced input: PBMCs or T cells enriched from blood (not recorded which). The clonotype was recovered from a man aged 35 to 55 who had recovered from COVID-19.

CDR3 DNA sequence: TGCGCCAGCTATCGGACAGGTGGGGGCACAGATACGCAGTATTTT. Protein sequence: CASYRTGGGTDTQYF. The chain has TRBV5-1 and TRBJ2-3, with 7 positions matching TRBD1. The J segment lost 1 base and the V segment lost 7 bases, leaving 9 bases of the junction unmatched. The CDR3 consists of 15 residues. Germline CDR1 SGHRS, CDR2 YFSETQ.